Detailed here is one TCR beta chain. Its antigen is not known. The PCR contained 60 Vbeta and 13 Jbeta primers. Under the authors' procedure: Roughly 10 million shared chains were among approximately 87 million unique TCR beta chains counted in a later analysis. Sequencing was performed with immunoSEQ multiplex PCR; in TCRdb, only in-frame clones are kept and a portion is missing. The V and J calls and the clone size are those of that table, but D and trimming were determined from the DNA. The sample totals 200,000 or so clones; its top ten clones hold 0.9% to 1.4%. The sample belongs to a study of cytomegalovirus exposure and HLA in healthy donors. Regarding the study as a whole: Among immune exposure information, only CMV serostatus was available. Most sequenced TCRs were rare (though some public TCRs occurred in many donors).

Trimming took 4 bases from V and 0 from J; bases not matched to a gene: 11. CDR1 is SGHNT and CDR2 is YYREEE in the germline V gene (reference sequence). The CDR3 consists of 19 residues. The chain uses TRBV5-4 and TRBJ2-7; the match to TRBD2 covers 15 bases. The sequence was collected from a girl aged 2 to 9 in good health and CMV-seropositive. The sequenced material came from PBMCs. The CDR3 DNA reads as TGTGCCAGCAGCACGGGACTAGCGGGAGGCCGCCACAGCTCCTACGAGCAGTACTTC. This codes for CASSTGLAGGRHSSYEQYF.